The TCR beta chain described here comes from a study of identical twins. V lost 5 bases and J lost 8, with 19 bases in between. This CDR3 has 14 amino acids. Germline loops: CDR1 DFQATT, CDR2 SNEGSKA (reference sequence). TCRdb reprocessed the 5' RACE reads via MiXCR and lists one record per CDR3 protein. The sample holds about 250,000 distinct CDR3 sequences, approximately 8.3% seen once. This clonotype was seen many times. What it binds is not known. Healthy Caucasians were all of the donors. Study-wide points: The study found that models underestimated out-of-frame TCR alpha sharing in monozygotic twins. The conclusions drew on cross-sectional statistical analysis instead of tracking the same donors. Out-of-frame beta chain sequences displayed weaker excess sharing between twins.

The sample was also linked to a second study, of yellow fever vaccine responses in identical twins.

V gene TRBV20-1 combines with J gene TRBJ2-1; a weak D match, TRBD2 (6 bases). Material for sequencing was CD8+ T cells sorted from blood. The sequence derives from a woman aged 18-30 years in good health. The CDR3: CSARSFTRDYEQFF. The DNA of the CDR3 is TGCAGTGCTCGCTCATTTACTAGGGACTATGAGCAGTTCTTC.